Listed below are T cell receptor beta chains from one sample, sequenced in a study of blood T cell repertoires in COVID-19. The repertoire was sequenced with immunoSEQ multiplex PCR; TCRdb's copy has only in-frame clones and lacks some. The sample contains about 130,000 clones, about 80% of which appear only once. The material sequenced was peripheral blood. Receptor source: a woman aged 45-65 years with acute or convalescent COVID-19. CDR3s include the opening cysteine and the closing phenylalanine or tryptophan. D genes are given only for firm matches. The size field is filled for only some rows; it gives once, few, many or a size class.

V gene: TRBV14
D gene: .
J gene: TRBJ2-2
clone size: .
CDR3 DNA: TGTGCCAGCAGCCGCCCGGGGGTGGTGACCGGGGAGCTGTTTTTT
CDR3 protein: CASSRPGVVTGELFF

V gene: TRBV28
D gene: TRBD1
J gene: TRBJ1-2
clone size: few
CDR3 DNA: TGTGCCAGCAGCTCACCGGGACAGGGGGGCTATGGCTACACCTTC
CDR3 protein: CASSSPGQGGYGYTF

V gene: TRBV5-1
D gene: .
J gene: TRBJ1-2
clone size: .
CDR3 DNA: TGCGCCAGCAGCTTTGGTGACGCGGGACCCTATGGCTACACCTTC
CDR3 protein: CASSFGDAGPYGYTF

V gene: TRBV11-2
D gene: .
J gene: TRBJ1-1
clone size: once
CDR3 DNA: TGTGCCAGCAGCCCCCAAGTGGAGGGCACTGAAGCTTTCTTT
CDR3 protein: CASSPQVEGTEAFF

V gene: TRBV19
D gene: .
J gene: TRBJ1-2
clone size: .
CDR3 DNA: TGTGCCAGTAGGGACATGGCGGCGGGAAAGTATGGCTACACCTTC
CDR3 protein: CASRDMAAGKYGYTF

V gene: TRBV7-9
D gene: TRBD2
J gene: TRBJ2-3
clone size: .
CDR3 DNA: TGTGCCAGCACCAAGCGGGGGGTTGGCACAGATACGCAGTATTTT
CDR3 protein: CASTKRGVGTDTQYF

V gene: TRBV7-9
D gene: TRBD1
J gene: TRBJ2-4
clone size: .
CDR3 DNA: TGTGCCAGCAGCTTACTGGGACAGGGAGCCAAAAACATTCAGTACTTC
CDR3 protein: CASSLLGQGAKNIQYF

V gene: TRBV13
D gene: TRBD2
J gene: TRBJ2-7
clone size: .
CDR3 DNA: TGTGCCAGCACCTTAAGGGCTAGCGGGGTTGACTACGAGCAGTACTTC
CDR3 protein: CASTLRASGVDYEQYF

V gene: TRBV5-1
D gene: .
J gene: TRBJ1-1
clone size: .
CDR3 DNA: TGCGCCAGCAGCCCGGACAGCCTGAACACTGAAGCTTTCTTT
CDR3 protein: CASSPDSLNTEAFF

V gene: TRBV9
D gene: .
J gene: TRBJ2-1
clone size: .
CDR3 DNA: TGTGCCAGCAGCGTAGTGGGGTTGGCACAGGGCAACAATGAGCAGTTCTTC
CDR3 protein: CASSVVGLAQGNNEQFF

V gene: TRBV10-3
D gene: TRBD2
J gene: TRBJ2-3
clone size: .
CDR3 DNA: TGTGCCATCAGTGACAGAGCGGGGGTAGATACGCAGTATTTT
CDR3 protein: CAISDRAGVDTQYF

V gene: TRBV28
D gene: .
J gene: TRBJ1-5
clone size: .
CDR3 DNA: TGTGCCAGCAGTTTTGAGACAGGCCAATCCTGGGGTAATCAGCCCCAGCATTTT
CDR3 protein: CASSFETGQSWGNQPQHF

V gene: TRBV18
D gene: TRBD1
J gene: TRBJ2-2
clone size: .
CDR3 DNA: TGTGCCAGCTCACTGGGACAGCTAATGAGGGACACCGGGGAGCTGTTTTTT
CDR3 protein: CASSLGQLMRDTGELFF

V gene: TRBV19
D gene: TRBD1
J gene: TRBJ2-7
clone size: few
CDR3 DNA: TGTGCCAGTAGTGCCGGGACAGGCTACGAGCAGTACTTC
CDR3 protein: CASSAGTGYEQYF

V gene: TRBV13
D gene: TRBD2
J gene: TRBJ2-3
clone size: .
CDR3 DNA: TGTGCCAGCAGCTTAAACGGTCGGGGGGGCACTGATACGCAGTATTTT
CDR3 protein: CASSLNGRGGTDTQYF

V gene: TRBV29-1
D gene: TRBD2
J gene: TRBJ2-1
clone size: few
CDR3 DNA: TGCAGCGCTCGGGGCGGGAGCTCCTACAATGAGCAGTTCTTC
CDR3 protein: CSARGGSSYNEQFF

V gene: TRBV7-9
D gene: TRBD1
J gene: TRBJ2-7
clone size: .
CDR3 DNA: TGTGCCAGCAGCTTAGTAGGGACAGGGGGACTCTCCTACGAGCAGTACTTC
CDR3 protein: CASSLVGTGGLSYEQYF